These T cell receptor beta chains were read from a single sample in a study of blood T cell repertoires in COVID-19. This table comes from immunoSEQ multiplex PCR, and its TCRdb copy is limited to in-frame clones, with some not included. This sample has 80,000 to 95,000 clones, with approximately 85% found just once. Sequences were obtained from peripheral blood. The source is a human donor in a cohort sampled during active COVID-19. Each CDR3 is given with its conserved first and last residue. A D gene is named only where the DNA matches it firmly. A clone size is listed for some rows: how often the clone was seen (once, few, many), or a class if it is expanded.

>TRBV7-3|TRBD2|-|TRBJ2-3
CASWGLADSTDTQYF
TGTGCCAGCTGGGGACTAGCGGACAGCACAGATACGCAGTATTTT
>TRBV5-1|-|-|TRBJ2-3
CASSLFNRGGTDTQYF
TGCGCCAGCAGCTTGTTCAACCGCGGGGGCACAGATACGCAGTATTTT
>TRBV7-9|TRBD1|-|TRBJ1-1
CASSGQGGGSEAFF
TGTGCCAGCAGCGGACAGGGTGGAGGCTCTGAAGCTTTCTTT
>TRBV7-9|TRBD2|-|TRBJ2-3
CASSRTSGGAKDTQYF
TGTGCCAGCAGCCGGACTAGCGGGGGGGCAAAGGATACGCAGTATTTT
>TRBV7-2|TRBD2|-|TRBJ2-1
CASSFLSAGDHSGEQFF
TGTGCCAGCAGCTTTCTGTCAGCGGGGGATCATTCAGGCGAGCAGTTCTTC
>TRBV13|TRBD2|-|TRBJ2-7
CASSPESGGYEQYF
TGTGCCAGCAGCCCTGAGTCGGGGGGCTACGAGCAGTACTTC
>TRBV6-6|-|-|TRBJ1-5
CASSLVQNSNQPQHF
TGTGCCAGCAGTTTGGTACAGAATAGCAATCAGCCCCAGCATTTT
>TRBV9|-|-|TRBJ2-5
CASSVVAEETQYF
TGTGCCAGCAGCGTAGTCGCGGAGGAGACCCAGTACTTC
>TRBV9|-|-|TRBJ2-7
CASSVGSLYEQYF
TGTGCCAGCAGCGTAGGTTCTCTCTACGAGCAGTACTTC
>TRBV2|-|-|TRBJ2-7
CASRVGVEQYF
TGTGCCAGCCGGGTAGGGGTCGAGCAGTACTTC
>TRBV7-2|TRBD1|once|TRBJ1-1
CASSFQTGQTEAFF
TGTGCCAGCAGCTTCCAGACAGGGCAAACTGAAGCTTTCTTT
>TRBV4-2|-|few|TRBJ2-1
CASSQDTSSSYNEQFF
TGTGCCAGCAGCCAAGACACATCTAGCTCCTACAATGAGCAGTTCTTC
>TRBV28|-|-|TRBJ2-7
CASSLRGTSYEQYF
TGTGCCAGCAGTTTACGGGGGACCTCCTACGAGCAGTACTTC
>TRBV28|TRBD1|-|TRBJ1-2
CASRQGTNYGYTF
TGTGCCAGCAGACAGGGGACAAACTATGGCTACACCTTC
>TRBV7-2|TRBD1|-|TRBJ2-1
CASASAGTDYNEQFF
TGTGCCAGCGCCTCCGCCGGGACAGACTACAATGAGCAGTTCTTC
>TRBV6-4|-|-|TRBJ1-6
CASSIERDSPLHF
TGTGCCAGCAGTATTGAAAGAGATTCACCCCTCCACTTT
>TRBV18|TRBD1|-|TRBJ2-5
CASSARGRQETQYF
TGTGCCAGCTCCGCCAGGGGGCGACAAGAGACCCAGTACTTC
>TRBV5-8|-|-|TRBJ2-3
CASSLDFSTDTQYF
TGTGCCAGCAGCTTGGACTTTAGCACAGATACGCAGTATTTT
>TRBV3-1/TRBV3-2|TRBD2|-|TRBJ2-2
CASSPPSGSGRGDTGELFF
TGTGCCAGCAGCCCCCCGTCGGGTAGCGGGAGGGGGGACACCGGGGAGCTGTTTTTT
>TRBV12-5|TRBD1|-|TRBJ2-7
CASGLVLFPGQGDEQYF
TGTGCTAGTGGTTTGGTCCTATTCCCGGGACAGGGAGACGAGCAGTACTTC
>TRBV28|TRBD1|-|TRBJ2-7
CASSGTGVEQYF
TGTGCCAGCAGTGGGACAGGGGTCGAGCAGTACTTC
>TRBV28|-|-|TRBJ1-4
CASSPGTYSNEKLFF
TGTGCCAGCAGTCCAGGGACATACTCTAATGAAAAACTGTTTTTT
>TRBV27|-|-|TRBJ1-6
CASSSRSLREARSSYNSPLHF
TGTGCCAGCAGTTCCCGGAGTCTCCGAGAGGCGAGAAGCTCCTATAATTCACCCCTCCACTTT
>TRBV19|TRBD1|-|TRBJ1-4
CASSRTGLSREKLFF
TGTGCCAGTAGCCGGACAGGGTTGTCACGTGAAAAACTGTTTTTT